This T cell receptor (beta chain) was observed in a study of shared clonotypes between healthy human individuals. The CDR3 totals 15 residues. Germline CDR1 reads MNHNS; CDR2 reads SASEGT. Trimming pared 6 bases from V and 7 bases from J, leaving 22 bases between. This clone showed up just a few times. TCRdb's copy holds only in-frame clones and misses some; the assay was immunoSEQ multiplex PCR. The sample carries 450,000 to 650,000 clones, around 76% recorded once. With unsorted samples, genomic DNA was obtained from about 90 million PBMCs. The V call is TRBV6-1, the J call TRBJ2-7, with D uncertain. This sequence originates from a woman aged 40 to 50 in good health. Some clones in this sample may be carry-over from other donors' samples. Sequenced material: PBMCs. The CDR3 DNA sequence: TGTGCCAGCAGCCTCAGTCTAGACAAACTGAAAGAGCAGTACTTC. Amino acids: CASSLSLDKLKEQYF.